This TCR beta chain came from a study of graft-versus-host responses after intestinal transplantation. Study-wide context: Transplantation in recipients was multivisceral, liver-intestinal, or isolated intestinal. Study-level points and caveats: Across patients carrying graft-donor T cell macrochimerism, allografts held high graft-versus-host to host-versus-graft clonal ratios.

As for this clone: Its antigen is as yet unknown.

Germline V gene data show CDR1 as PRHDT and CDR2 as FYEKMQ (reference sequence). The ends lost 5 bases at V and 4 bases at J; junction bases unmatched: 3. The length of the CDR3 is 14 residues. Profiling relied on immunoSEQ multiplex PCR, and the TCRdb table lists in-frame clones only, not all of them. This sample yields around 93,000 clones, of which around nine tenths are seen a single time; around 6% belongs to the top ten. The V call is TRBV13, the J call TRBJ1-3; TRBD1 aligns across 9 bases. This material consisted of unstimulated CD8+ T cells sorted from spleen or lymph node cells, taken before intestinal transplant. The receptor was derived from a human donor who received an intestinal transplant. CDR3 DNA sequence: TGTGCCAGCAGCGATACAGGGGGCGGAAACACCATATATTTT. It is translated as CASSDTGGGNTIYF.